These T cell receptor beta chains were read from a single sample in a study of T cells in Graves' hyperthyroidism and ophthalmopathy. MiXCR, applied by TCRdb to the multiplex PCR reads, yields one record per CDR3 protein. The sample holds about 300,000 distinct CDR3 sequences, over 15% seen once. The specimen was blood. These receptors were obtained from a man aged 25 to 45 with Graves' hyperthyroidism. The CDR3 runs from the conserved cysteine through the conserved F or W. A D gene is named only where the DNA matches it firmly. Clone size is given for some rows only: seen once, a few or many times, or a class if the clone is expanded.

v_gene,j_gene,abundance,d_gene,CDR3nt,CDR3aa
TRBV27,TRBJ2-7,NA,NA,TGTGCCAGCAGTTTAAGGGCTGTGGAGGGGGGCCCGGCAGGCGAGCAGTACTTC,CASSLRAVEGGPAGEQYF
TRBV12-3/TRBV12-4,TRBJ2-1,NA,NA,TGTGCCAGCAGTTTAACGGTCTCGTCTGTTTCGGAGCAGTTCTTC,CASSLTVSSVSEQFF
TRBV7-2,TRBJ2-5,many,NA,TGTGCCAGCAGCTTAGTTAACAGTGGGGGAGAGACCCAGTACTTC,CASSLVNSGGETQYF
TRBV7-9,TRBJ2-7,NA,NA,TGTGCCAGCAGCTTGAGGGGGAGGGCCACCGACGAGCAGTACTTC,CASSLRGRATDEQYF
TRBV12-3/TRBV12-4,TRBJ2-5,many,NA,TGTGCCAGCAGTTTATATCACCAGGGTTTGGAGACCCAGTACTTC,CASSLYHQGLETQYF
TRBV6-1,TRBJ1-1,many,NA,TGTGCCAGCAGTGAAGGTCTTAGGACCCGCATCTGGAGCACTGAAGCTTTCTTT,CASSEGLRTRIWSTEAFF
TRBV27,TRBJ2-7,many,TRBD1,TGTGCCAGCAGTTTATCACAGGGGCAGTATCGAGGGGACGAGCAGTACTTC,CASSLSQGQYRGDEQYF
TRBV5-4,TRBJ1-2,NA,NA,TGTGCCAGCACCCGGGGGGTTGCCAAGGATCATGGCTACACCTTC,CASTRGVAKDHGYTF
TRBV28,TRBJ1-6,many,NA,TGTGCCAGCAGCCAAGTCCATAATAACAGGAACAGGAATTCACCCCTCCACTTT,CASSQVHNNRNRNSPLHF
TRBV5-6,TRBJ1-1,NA,TRBD1,TGTGCCGCAGGGGGTTTGGGCACTGAAGCTTTCTTT,CAAGGLGTEAFF
TRBV19,TRBJ1-2,few,NA,TGTGCCAGTAGTATTACCGGGCGGGGCGGAGGCTACACCTTC,CASSITGRGGGYTF
TRBV30,TRBJ2-1,many,TRBD2,TGTGCCTTAGTCCTAGCGGGGGGGGGTGAGCAGTTCTTC,CALVLAGGGEQFF
TRBV30,TRBJ1-1,many,TRBD1,TGTGCCGGCCCTGGACAGGGGGCTGAAGCTTTCTTT,CAGPGQGAEAFF
TRBV19,TRBJ2-3,many,TRBD2,TGTGCCAGTAGTATAGCATCGGCTAGCGGAACCACAGATACGCAGTATTTT,CASSIASASGTTDTQYF
TRBV6-1,TRBJ2-4,few,TRBD1,TGTGCCAGCAGCTGGGACAGGGGGAACATTCAGTACTTC,CASSWDRGNIQYF
TRBV18,TRBJ1-1,NA,NA,TGTGCCAGCTCAAGCCTGGAGAACACTGAAGCTTTCTTT,CASSSLENTEAFF
TRBV2,TRBJ1-1,NA,NA,TGTGCCAGCACCCTCGGGGACCTCTATGAAGCTTTCTTT,CASTLGDLYEAFF
TRBV20-1,TRBJ2-5,few,TRBD2,TGCAGTGCTAGAGATGGGCTAGCGGGGCCTCAAGAGACCCAGTACTTC,CSARDGLAGPQETQYF
TRBV30,TRBJ1-5,many,NA,TGTGCCTGGAGCACAGGGTATCGAAGCAATCAGCCCCAGCATTTT,CAWSTGYRSNQPQHF
TRBV29-1,TRBJ2-2,NA,TRBD2,TGCAGCGTTCAAGGGGGGCTAGCGGGGGACACCGGGGAGCTGTTTTTT,CSVQGGLAGDTGELFF
TRBV27,TRBJ2-3,NA,NA,TGTGCCAGCAGTCTGGACACTTCGGCGGGCCTAGCGACGCAGTATTTT,CASSLDTSAGLATQYF
TRBV6-1,TRBJ2-1,few,TRBD2,TGTGCCAGCAGTCCGTATGAGCGGGAGATGGATGAGCAGTTCTTC,CASSPYEREMDEQFF
TRBV28,TRBJ2-1,many,NA,TGTGCCAGCAGTTTAACCGGGAATGAGCAGTTCTTC,CASSLTGNEQFF
TRBV24-1,TRBJ2-1,NA,TRBD1,TGTGCCACCAGTGACACCGGGACAGGGGATTTCGGTCGGCAGTTCTTC,CATSDTGTGDFGRQFF
TRBV5-1,TRBJ2-1,many,NA,TGCGCCAGCAGCTTGGTTCCCGTTTACAATGAGCAGTTCTTC,CASSLVPVYNEQFF
TRBV11-2,TRBJ1-1,many,TRBD1,TGTGCCAGCAGCTCAAACAGGGGCGGTGAAGCTTTCTTT,CASSSNRGGEAFF
TRBV5-1,TRBJ2-5,few,NA,TGCGCCAGCAGCTTGGGAACGGAGGCGTGGACCCAGTACTTC,CASSLGTEAWTQYF
TRBV2,TRBJ2-1,many,TRBD2,TGTGCCAGCAACAGACTAGCGCCCTACAATGAGCAGTTCTTC,CASNRLAPYNEQFF
TRBV11-2,TRBJ2-1,many,TRBD2,TGTGCCAGCAGCTTGATGGGACTAGCGGGCTTTAGCTCCTACAATGAGCAGTTCTTC,CASSLMGLAGFSSYNEQFF
TRBV20-1,TRBJ1-4,many,TRBD1,TGCAGTGCTAGAGCGGGAGACAGGGGCCCGCCTTATGAAAAACTGTTTTTT,CSARAGDRGPPYEKLFF
TRBV3-1,TRBJ1-2,NA,NA,TGTGCCAGCAGCCGATTGGACGGATTAAACTATGGCTACACCTTC,CASSRLDGLNYGYTF
TRBV18,TRBJ2-2,NA,NA,TGTGCCAGCTCACCGTGGGGAAACACCGGGGAGCTGTTTTTT,CASSPWGNTGELFF
TRBV7-9,TRBJ2-1,few,TRBD2,TGTGCCAGCTCCCGGTCGTGGGCGGGAGTAAGCTACAATGAGCAGTTCTTC,CASSRSWAGVSYNEQFF
TRBV10-3,TRBJ2-1,many,NA,TGTGCCATCAGTGAGTCGGTGGTGGGGAGGAATGAGCAGTTCTTC,CAISESVVGRNEQFF
TRBV18,TRBJ2-7,many,NA,TGTGCCAGCTCACCGGAGACCTACGAGCAGTACTTC,CASSPETYEQYF
TRBV19,TRBJ1-6,NA,NA,TGTGCCAGTAGGGGGGCCTATAATTCACCCCTCCACTTT,CASRGAYNSPLHF
TRBV9,TRBJ1-1,few,NA,TGTGCCAGCAGCGTTGTTGCGAACACTGAAGCTTTCTTT,CASSVVANTEAFF
TRBV28,TRBJ2-1,many,NA,TGTGCCAGCAGTTTACGGGTAGAGGGGTTCTACAATGAGCAGTTCTTC,CASSLRVEGFYNEQFF
TRBV19,TRBJ2-7,NA,TRBD2,TGTGCCAGTAGTGACTCCACGGGACTAGCGGCCTACGAGCAGTACTTC,CASSDSTGLAAYEQYF
TRBV28,TRBJ1-5,NA,NA,TGTGCCAGCAGGCCCCTGGACTTCAATCAGCCCCAGCATTTT,CASRPLDFNQPQHF
TRBV12-3/TRBV12-4,TRBJ2-7,NA,NA,NA,CASRWGGGTGELYF
TRBV6-1,TRBJ1-4,many,TRBD1,TGTGCCAGCGGAACAGGGGGCAGTGAAAAACTGTTTTTT,CASGTGGSEKLFF
TRBV7-8,TRBJ1-6,few,NA,TGTGCCAGCACCCGGTCCCTGTGGAGCTCCTATAATTCACCCCTCCACTTT,CASTRSLWSSYNSPLHF
TRBV10-1,TRBJ2-1,few,NA,TGCGCCAGCAGTGAGGCTAGCGTGTGGGACAATGAGCAGTTCTTC,CASSEASVWDNEQFF
TRBV20-1,TRBJ2-2,NA,NA,TGCAGTGCTGCCCGGACTACCTCGGGTGCCGGGGAGCTGTTTTTT,CSAARTTSGAGELFF
TRBV28,TRBJ1-5,many,NA,TGTGCCAGCAGTTTAAACAGGGTGGTCGGTCAGCCCCAGCATTTT,CASSLNRVVGQPQHF
TRBV24-1,TRBJ2-5,few,TRBD2,TGTGCCACCAGTGATTTGCAAGAGGGAGGGCCGAGGAGGGAGACCCAGTACTTC,CATSDLQEGGPRRETQYF
TRBV6-1,TRBJ1-4,many,NA,TGTGCCAGCGAGGCAACTAATGAAAAACTGTTTTTT,CASEATNEKLFF
TRBV6-1,TRBJ1-1,many,NA,TGTGCCAGCAGGCCCAGCCTTACAGGGAACACTGAAGCTTTCTTT,CASRPSLTGNTEAFF
TRBV11-3,TRBJ2-1,many,TRBD2,TGTGCCAGCAGCTTAGACGGGACTAGCGGTTATGCCAATGAGCAGTTCTTC,CASSLDGTSGYANEQFF
TRBV10-3,TRBJ2-1,few,NA,TGTGCCATCAACAATGGACTCCCCTACAATGAGCAGTTCTTC,CAINNGLPYNEQFF
TRBV12-3/TRBV12-4,TRBJ1-6,many,NA,TGTGCCAGCAGGACGGGGGGTTATAATTCACCCCTCCACTTT,CASRTGGYNSPLHF
TRBV7-9,TRBJ2-5,many,TRBD2,TGTGCCAGCAGCCAAGCGGGAGTCGTAGGGACCCAGTACTTC,CASSQAGVVGTQYF
TRBV5-1,TRBJ2-2,many,TRBD2,TGCGCCAGCAGCTTGGCTGGACTAGCGGGAGGAGCCGGGGAGCTGTTTTTT,CASSLAGLAGGAGELFF
TRBV11-2,TRBJ2-7,many,TRBD1,TGTGCCAGCAGCCCCCGGGGCGGGACAGGTCGCTACGAGCAGTACTTC,CASSPRGGTGRYEQYF
TRBV7-3,TRBJ2-1,many,TRBD2,TGTGCCAGCAGCCCGGGACTAGCGGGAGCATATGAGCAGTTCTTC,CASSPGLAGAYEQFF
TRBV3-1,TRBJ2-5,many,NA,TGTGCCAGCAGCCAATCCCGATGGGGAGAGACCCAGTACTTC,CASSQSRWGETQYF